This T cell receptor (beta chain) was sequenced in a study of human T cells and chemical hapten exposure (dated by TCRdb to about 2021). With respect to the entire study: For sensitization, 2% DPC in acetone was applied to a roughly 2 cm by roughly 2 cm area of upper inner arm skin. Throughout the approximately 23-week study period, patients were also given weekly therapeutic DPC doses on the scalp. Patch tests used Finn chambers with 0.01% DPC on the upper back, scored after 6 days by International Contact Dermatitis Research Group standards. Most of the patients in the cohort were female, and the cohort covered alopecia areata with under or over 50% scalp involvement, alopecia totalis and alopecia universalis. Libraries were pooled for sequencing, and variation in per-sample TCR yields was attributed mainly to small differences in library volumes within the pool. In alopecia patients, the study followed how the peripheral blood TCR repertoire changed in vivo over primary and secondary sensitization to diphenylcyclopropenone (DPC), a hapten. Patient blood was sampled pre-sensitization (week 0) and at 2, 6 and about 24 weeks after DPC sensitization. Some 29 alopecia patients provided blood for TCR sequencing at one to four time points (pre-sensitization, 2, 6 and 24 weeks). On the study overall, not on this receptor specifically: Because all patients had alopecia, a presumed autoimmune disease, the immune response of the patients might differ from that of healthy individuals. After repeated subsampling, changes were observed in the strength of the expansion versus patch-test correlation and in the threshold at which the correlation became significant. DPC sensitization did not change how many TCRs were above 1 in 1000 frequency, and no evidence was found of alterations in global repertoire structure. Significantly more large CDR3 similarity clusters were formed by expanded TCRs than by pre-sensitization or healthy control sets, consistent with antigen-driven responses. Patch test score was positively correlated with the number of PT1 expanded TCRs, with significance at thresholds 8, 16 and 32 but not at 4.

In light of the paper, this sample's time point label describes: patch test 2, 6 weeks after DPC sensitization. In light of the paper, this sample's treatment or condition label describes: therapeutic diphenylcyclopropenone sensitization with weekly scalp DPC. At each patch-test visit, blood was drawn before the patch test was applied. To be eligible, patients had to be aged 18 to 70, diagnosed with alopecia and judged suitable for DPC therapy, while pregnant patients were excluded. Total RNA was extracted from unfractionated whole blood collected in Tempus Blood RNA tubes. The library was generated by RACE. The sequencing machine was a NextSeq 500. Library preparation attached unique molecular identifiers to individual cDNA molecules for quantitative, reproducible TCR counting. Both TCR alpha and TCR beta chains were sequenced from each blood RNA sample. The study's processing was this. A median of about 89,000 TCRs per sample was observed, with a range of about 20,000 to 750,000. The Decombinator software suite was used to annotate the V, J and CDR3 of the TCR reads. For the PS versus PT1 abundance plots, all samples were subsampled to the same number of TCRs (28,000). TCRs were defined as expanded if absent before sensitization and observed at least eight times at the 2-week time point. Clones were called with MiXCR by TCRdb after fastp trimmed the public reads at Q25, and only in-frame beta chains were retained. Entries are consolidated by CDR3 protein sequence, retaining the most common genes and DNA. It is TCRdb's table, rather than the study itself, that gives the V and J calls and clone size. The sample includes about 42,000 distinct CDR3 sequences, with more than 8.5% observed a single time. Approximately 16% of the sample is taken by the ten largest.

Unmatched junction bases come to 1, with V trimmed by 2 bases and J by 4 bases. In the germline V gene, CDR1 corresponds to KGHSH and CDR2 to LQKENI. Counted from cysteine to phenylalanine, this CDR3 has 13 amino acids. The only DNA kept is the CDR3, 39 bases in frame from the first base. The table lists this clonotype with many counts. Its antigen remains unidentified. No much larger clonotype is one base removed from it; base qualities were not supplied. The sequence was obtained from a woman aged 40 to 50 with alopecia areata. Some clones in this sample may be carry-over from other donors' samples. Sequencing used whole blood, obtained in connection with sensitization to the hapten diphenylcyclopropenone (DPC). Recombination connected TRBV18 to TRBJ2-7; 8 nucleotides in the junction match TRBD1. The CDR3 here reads CASSPRTGYEQYF. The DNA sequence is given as TGTGCCAGCTCACCAAGGACAGGGTACGAGCAGTACTTC.